The clone carrying this T cell receptor (beta chain) appeared a single time. Its antigen is currently unknown. Everyone who donated was a Caucasian adult who lived in Nashville, Tennessee. The sample belongs to a study of shared clonotypes between healthy human individuals. Study-level points and caveats: Around 5.3% of naive CD4 clonotypes were shared across four donors. Sorted-subset samples were not fully sequenced, rarefaction indicated.

At deep level, the assay was performed. Measured with immunoSEQ multiplex PCR; TCRdb has only the in-frame clones, and not every one. The table has fewer than 200,000 clones, 65% to 70% seen once; the top ten hold 10%. There are 16 residues in the CDR3. Germline CDR1 is SGHRS and CDR2 is YFSETQ. Trimming left V 4 bases short and J 1 base short, with 18 bases between. This sequence joins TRBV5-1 and TRBJ2-7; weak D call: TRBD2 (6 bases). This sequence originates from a man between 25 and 39 years old in good health. Sequencing was done on a sample of memory CD4+ T cells sorted from blood. As to subset: CD45RA-negative fraction. CDR3 nucleotide sequence: TGCGCCAGCAGCCCAAGGAGGGAACCCCCTTCCTACGAGCAGTACTTC. Protein sequence: CASSPRREPPSYEQYF.